This TCR beta chain was documented in a study of OX40 agonist ivuxolimab in advanced cancers. Study as a whole: The dose-escalation cohort had hepatocellular carcinoma, melanoma, renal cell or head and neck cancer.

Repertoires were generated with immunoSEQ multiplex PCR, while TCRdb's copy carries only in-frame clones and drops some. The sample holds about 80,000 clones, roughly 87% seen once. V was pared by 0 bases and J by 5 bases, with 14 bases between. Germline CDR1 is SGDLS and CDR2 is YYNGEE. This CDR3 spans 15 amino acids. Anyone with autoimmune disease history or systemic immunosuppression was excluded. The sampling schedule covered blood at baseline, cycle 4 day 1, and cycle 7 day 1. This clone was seen only a few times. The antigen is unknown. Study conclusions and caveats: The specificity for antigen of the expanded peripheral T cells was not determined.

The TCR was taken from an adult with an advanced solid tumor such as melanoma, head and neck, liver or kidney cancer. The chain combines TRBV9 with TRBJ1-2; a possible D gene is TRBD1 (5 bases). The source material was CD4+ or CD8+ T cells sorted from blood, sampled in a trial of the OX40 agonist ivuxolimab. The CDR3 DNA sequence: TGTGCCAGCAGCGTAGCTGCGAGGGGCGGATATGGCTACACCTTC. Its protein is CASSVAARGGYGYTF.